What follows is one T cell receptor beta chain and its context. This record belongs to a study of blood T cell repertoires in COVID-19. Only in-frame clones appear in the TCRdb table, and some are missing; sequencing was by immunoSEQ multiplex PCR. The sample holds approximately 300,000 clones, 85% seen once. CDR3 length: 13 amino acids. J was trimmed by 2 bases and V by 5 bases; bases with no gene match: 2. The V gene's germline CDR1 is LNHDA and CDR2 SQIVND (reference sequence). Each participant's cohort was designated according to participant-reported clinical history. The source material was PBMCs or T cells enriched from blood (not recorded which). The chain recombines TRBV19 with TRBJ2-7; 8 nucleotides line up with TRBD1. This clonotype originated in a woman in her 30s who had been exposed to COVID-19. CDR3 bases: TGTGCCAGTAGTCTGGACAGGGCCTACGAGCAGTACTTC. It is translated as CASSLDRAYEQYF. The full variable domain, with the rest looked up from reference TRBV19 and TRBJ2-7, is DGGITQSPKYLFRKEGQNVTLSCEQNLNHDAMYWYRQDPGQGLRLIYYSQIVNDFQKGDIAEGYSVSREKKESFPLTVTSAQKNPTAFYLCASSLDRAYEQYFGPGTRLTVT.